This T cell receptor (beta chain) appears in the sequencing data of a study of T cells in Graves' hyperthyroidism and ophthalmopathy. The TCR beta CDR3 regions underwent amplification using RNA transcripts as the source. The HTBI set primed first-round TCR CDR3 RT-PCR. Using its own MiXCR run on the multiplex PCR reads, TCRdb lists one record per CDR3 protein. The table has roughly 380,000 distinct CDR3 sequences, roughly 13% seen once. General observations from the study: Most clonotypes expanded in the thyroid (above 0.001) were also present in blood.

In its sample, this clonotype was seen a few times. The antigen is not known. Stable disease denoted Graves' hyperthyroidism without ophthalmopathy progression within 18 months. Criteria for exclusion of patients were uncontrolled infection, other autoimmune disease, pregnancy or lactation. Every diagnosis used clinical symptoms, serum thyroxine and TRAb, thyroid ultrasound and orbital computed tomography. The CDR3 sequence is 15 residues long. Germline assignment: CDR1 ENHRY and CDR2 SYGVKD. With 3 bases removed from V and 6 bases from J, the gap between germline ends came to 15 bases. The receptor was derived from a woman younger than 30 with Graves' hyperthyroidism. The sequencing sample was made of blood. The chain carries TRBV10-3 and TRBJ2-1; a weak D match, TRBD2 (5 bases). CDR3 protein: CAISDELQRSNEQFF. The CDR3 DNA reads as TGTGCCATCAGTGATGAGTTACAGCGGAGCAATGAGCAGTTCTTC.